This record looks at one T cell receptor (beta chain) sequence and its context. This clonotype occurred a few times. The clone's antigen remains unknown. Base qualities are missing; no much larger clone stands one base away. Libraries were constructed by 5' RACE. Sequencing relied on an Illumina HiSeq 2000. A universal primer binding site was added through template switching, and the final cDNA carried a unique molecular identifier so that TCR cDNA molecules could be counted accurately. Specific primers in the conserved constant-segment region were used to synthesize first-strand cDNA for TCR alpha and beta chains. To control for contamination, each cDNA library was double barcoded with a SMART-Mk sample barcode plus Illumina barcodes. TruSeq adapter sequences and Illumina sample barcodes were added in two successive PCR steps. The TCR alpha and beta cDNA libraries were sequenced on the Illumina HiSeq platform using custom primers. The authors' analysis ran thus. MiGEC was used to process raw reads and extract unique molecular identifiers, and MiXCR was used to find CDR3 positions. For each individual, recombination models were inferred using an EM algorithm with the repgenHMM and IGoR tools. The tcR package in R was used for shared clonotype analysis, with sharing normalized by the product of cloneset sizes. Out-of-frame nonproductive sequences were analyzed to study raw recombination free of thymic and clonal selection effects. TCRdb redid the processing of the public reads, applying fastp at Q25 and MiXCR, and retained in-frame beta chains. When rows share a CDR3 protein, they turn into one entry using the most common DNA and genes. TCRdb's processing, not the authors', yielded these V and J calls. The sample includes 450,000 or so distinct CDR3 sequences, with 24% observed a single time. The ten most abundant clones make up about 3% of the sample.

As encoded in the germline V gene, CDR1 is SGHTA while CDR2 is FQGNSA. The CDR3 goes from the cysteine to the phenylalanine over 16 residues. Just CDR3 DNA is preserved here, 48 bases in frame from base 1. Unmatched junction bases come to 8, with V trimmed by 3 bases and J by 10 bases. Every donor was a healthy Caucasian. Three pairs of female monozygotic twins, all aged about 18 to 29 years, made up the twin cohort. Positive isolation kits from Invitrogen were used to isolate CD4+ and CD8+ T cell populations. This sample is part of a study of identical twins (dated by TCRdb to the mid-2010s). Broadly, across the study: TCR alpha and beta repertoires from monozygotic twins, unrelated adults of various ages and cord blood were deep-sequenced to test whether fetal clonotypes persist. To rule out contamination, replicate twin experiments were performed at different times with different library preparation protocols. What the work shows at the level of the full study, not this receptor alone: In monozygotic twins, recombination models systematically underestimated out-of-frame TCR alpha sharing, but the models matched the sharing seen between unrelated individuals. Invariant T cells such as MAIT and iNKT could partly confound zero-insertion analyses, though diverse VJ usage argued against this for most clonotypes. Fewer insertions were carried by abundant cord blood beta clonotypes, a similar but weaker trend appeared in young adult naive repertoires, and no such trend appeared in memory repertoires. Compared with coincidental sharing between unrelated individuals, out-of-frame TCR alpha sequences shared between twins had an excess of sequences with low generation probability. Because the same donors could not be followed over many years, the conclusions relied on cross-sectional statistical analysis. A weaker excess of twin sharing was found in beta out-of-frame sequences because the signal-to-noise ratio was lowered by fewer shared sequences.

These data were also reused for a study on T cells expressing NK-cell markers. As described in the second report: Seven or eight donors provided sorted CD3+CD56+NKG2C+, CD3+CD56+NKG2C- and CD3+CD56-NKG2C+ T-cell subsets, whose TCR beta-chain repertoires were profiled. Among the eight sequenced donors, only one was HCMV-seronegative, while the other seven were HCMV-seropositive. To restrict sorting to alphabetaTCR-expressing T cells, an anti-gammadeltaTCR antibody was added in several experiments. For five or six donors, the dominant CD3+CD56+NKG2C+ clonotypes were among the top 10 CD8+ clonotypes and accounted for roughly 1.0-7.5% of CD8+ T cells. Those dominant clonotypes were again the most abundant among CD3+CD56-NKG2C+ cells in several donors, at roughly 25-60.1%. Whether the expanded NKG2C-expressing T cell clones were specific for HCMV antigens was left unclear. The eight sequenced donors were randomly selected healthy volunteers, three men and five women. A commercial ELISA kit detecting HCMV-specific IgG in serum was used to determine HCMV serostatus. MIGEC handled demultiplexing of the reads and grouping by UMI, while MiTCR was used to assemble and quantify clonotypes. Only TCR cDNA sequences supported by at least two reads were kept to exclude erroneous sequences. The tcR package was used for downstream repertoire analysis, and clonotypes were matched between fractions using CDR3 nucleotide sequence together with V segment. VDJmatch was used to annotate antigen specificity against VDJdb, with one amino acid substitution in CDR3 permitted.

Sequenced material: CD4+ T cells sorted from blood. Rearrangement joined TRBV7-2 to TRBJ2-1, with 14 bases matching TRBD2. The receptor comes from a woman younger than 35 in good health. The encoded CDR3 is CASSFPGTSGRGEQFF. The DNA reads as follows: TGTGCCAGCAGCTTTCCTGGGACTAGCGGGAGAGGAGAGCAGTTCTTC.